The T cell receptor beta chain under discussion was sequenced for a study of blood T cells in healthy people across ages. The study, taken as a whole, reports: TCR beta diversity tracked closely with naive T cell percentage.

The use of a sample-barcoded 5' primer and a J-beta primer mix characterized a second PCR of 7 to 11 cycles. TCRdb itself ran the 5' RACE reads through MiXCR, one entry per CDR3 protein. There are 600,000 to 850,000 distinct CDR3 sequences in the sample; around 46% occur only once, and 20% lies in the top ten. Per sample, no less than 5.5 micrograms of total RNA were extracted. Per germline, CDR1 DFQATT and CDR2 SNEGSKA (reference sequence). Unmatched junction bases numbered 2, after V lost 1 base and J lost 3 bases. The CDR3 sequence is 13 residues long. This clonotype was seen at least ten times. The antigen remains unidentified.

The sample consisted of blood. The J gene is TRBJ2-5, the V gene TRBV20-1; 7 bases are shared with TRBD2. The source is a woman in her fifties or sixties in good health. The chain's CDR3 is CSARGLAEETQYF. The CDR3 coding sequence is TGCAGTGCTAGAGGGCTAGCGGAAGAGACCCAGTACTTC.